The sequence of this T cell receptor beta chain was determined in a study of shared clonotypes between healthy human individuals. Profiling relied on immunoSEQ multiplex PCR, and the TCRdb table lists in-frame clones only, not all of them. The table has roughly 2.2 million clones, 85% to 95% seen once; the top ten hold about 0.39%. Germline V lookup: CDR1 SGHAT, CDR2 FQNNGV. V shed 5 bases and J shed 0 bases, with 14 bases lying between them. The CDR3 consists of 15 residues. Researchers partitioned CD4+ cells into CD45RA+ naive and CD45RA-negative memory subsets. The receptor was isolated from a man aged 18 to 29 in good health. Some clones in this sample may be carry-over from other donors' samples. V usage is TRBV11-2 and J usage is TRBJ2-7; no firm D call. Sequenced input: naive CD4+ T cells from PBMCs. Regarding subset: CD45RA+ positively selected. The CDR3 DNA sequence: TGTGCCAGCAGCCAACGTAGCCGTCTCTCCTACGAGCAGTACTTC. Translated: CASSQRSRLSYEQYF.